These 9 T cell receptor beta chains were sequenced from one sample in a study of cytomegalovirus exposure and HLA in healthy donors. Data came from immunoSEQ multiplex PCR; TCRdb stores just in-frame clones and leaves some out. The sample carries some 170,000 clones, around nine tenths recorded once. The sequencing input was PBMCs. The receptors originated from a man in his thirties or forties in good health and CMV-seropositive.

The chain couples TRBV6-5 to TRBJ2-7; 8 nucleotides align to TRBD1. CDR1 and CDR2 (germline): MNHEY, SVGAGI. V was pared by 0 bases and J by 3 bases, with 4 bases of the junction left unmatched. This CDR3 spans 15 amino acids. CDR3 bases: TGTGCCAGCAGTTACTCGGACAGGGTCCTCTACGAGCAGTACTTC. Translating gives CASSYSDRVLYEQYF.

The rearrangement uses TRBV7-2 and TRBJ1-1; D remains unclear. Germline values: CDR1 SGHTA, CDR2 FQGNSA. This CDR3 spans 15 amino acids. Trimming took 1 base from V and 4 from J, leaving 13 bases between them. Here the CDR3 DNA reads TGTGCCAGCAGCTTAGTGTTCCAGAATCCCACTGAAGCTTTCTTT. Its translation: CASSLVFQNPTEAFF. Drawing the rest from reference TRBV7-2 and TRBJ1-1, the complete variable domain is GAGVSQSPSNKVTEKGKDVELRCDPISGHTALYWYRQSLGQGLEFLIYFQGNSAPDKSGLPSDRFSAERTGGSVSTLTIQRTQQEDSAVYLCASSLVFQNPTEAFFGQGTRLTVV.

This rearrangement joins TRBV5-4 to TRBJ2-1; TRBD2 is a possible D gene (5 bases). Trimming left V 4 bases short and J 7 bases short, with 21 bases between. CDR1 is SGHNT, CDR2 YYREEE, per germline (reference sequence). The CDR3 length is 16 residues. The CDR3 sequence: CASSLAGRSGSNEQFF. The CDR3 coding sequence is TGTGCCAGCAGCCTGGCGGGCAGGAGTGGGTCTAATGAGCAGTTCTTC.

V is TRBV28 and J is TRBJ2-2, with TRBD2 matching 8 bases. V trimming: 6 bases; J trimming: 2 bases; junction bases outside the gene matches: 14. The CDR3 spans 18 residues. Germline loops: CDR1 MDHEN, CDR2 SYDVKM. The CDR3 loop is CASRNQPHTSGNTGELFF. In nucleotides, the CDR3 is TGTGCCAGCAGAAACCAACCTCACACTAGCGGAAACACCGGGGAGCTGTTTTTT.

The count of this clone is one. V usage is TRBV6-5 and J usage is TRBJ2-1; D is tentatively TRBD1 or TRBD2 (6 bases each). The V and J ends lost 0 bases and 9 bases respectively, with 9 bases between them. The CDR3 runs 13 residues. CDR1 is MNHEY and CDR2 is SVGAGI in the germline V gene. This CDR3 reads CASSYSRGLEQFF. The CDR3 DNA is TGTGCCAGCAGTTACTCCCGGGGGCTTGAGCAGTTCTTC.

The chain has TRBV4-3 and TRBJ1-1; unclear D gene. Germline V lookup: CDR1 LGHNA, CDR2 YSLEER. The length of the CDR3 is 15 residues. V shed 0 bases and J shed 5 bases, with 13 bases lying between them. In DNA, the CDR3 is TGCGCCAGCAGCCAAGAGGTGACGAGACGGACTGAAGCTTTCTTT. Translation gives CASSQEVTRRTEAFF.

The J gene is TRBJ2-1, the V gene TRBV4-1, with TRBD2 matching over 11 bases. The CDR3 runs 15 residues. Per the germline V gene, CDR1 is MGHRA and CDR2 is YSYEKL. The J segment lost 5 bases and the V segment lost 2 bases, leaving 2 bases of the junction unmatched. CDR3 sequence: CASSQLTSGNNEQFF. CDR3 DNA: TGCGCCAGCAGCCAACTGACTAGCGGGAACAATGAGCAGTTCTTC.

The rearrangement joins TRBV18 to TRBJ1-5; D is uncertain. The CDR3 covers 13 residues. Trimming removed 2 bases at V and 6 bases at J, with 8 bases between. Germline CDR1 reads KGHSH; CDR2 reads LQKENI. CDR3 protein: CASSPGLGQPQHF. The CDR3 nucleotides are TGTGCCAGCTCACCAGGTCTGGGTCAGCCCCAGCATTTT.

DNA of the CDR3: TGTGCCAGCAGCGTCGCCCCCGGGACTAGCGGGAGGGCTAGCACAGATACGCAGTATTTT. This encodes CASSVAPGTSGRASTDTQYF. The J gene is TRBJ2-3, the V gene TRBV9, with 16 bases that match TRBD2. This CDR3 has 20 residues. Germline values: CDR1 SGDLS, CDR2 YYNGEE. V was pared by 2 bases and J by 0 bases, with 9 bases of the junction left unmatched.